One sample yielded the 19 T cell receptor beta chains listed below, sequenced in a study of cytomegalovirus exposure and HLA in healthy donors. 60 Vbeta and 13 Jbeta primers were used in PCR. Only in-frame clones appear in the TCRdb table, and some are missing; sequencing was by immunoSEQ multiplex PCR. The sample contains 180,000 or so clones, about three quarters of which appear only once. The sequenced sample was PBMCs. The receptors originated from a young man in good health and CMV-seronegative.

J is TRBJ2-7 and V is TRBV27, with 9 bases lining up with TRBD1. J was trimmed by 4 bases and V by 0 bases; bases with no gene match: 4. Germline lookup yields CDR1 MNHEY and CDR2 SMNVEV (reference sequence). The CDR3 loop spans 15 amino acids. The CDR3 DNA is TGTGCCAGCAGTTTATCGGGACAGGGTCCTTACGAGCAGTACTTC. It translates to CASSLSGQGPYEQYF.

The table lists this clone with a few counts. The CDR3 nucleotides are TGTGCCAGCAGCTTAGAGACAGGGTGGGGGAATCAGCCCCAGCATTTT. Its protein product is CASSLETGWGNQPQHF. V and J are TRBV7-8 and TRBJ1-5, with 7 bases aligning to TRBD1. Germline lookup yields CDR1 SGHVS and CDR2 FQNEAQ. The CDR3 covers 16 residues. J was trimmed by 4 bases and V by 1 base; bases with no gene match: 7.

This clone was picked up one time. The rearrangement joins TRBV28 to TRBJ1-5; D might be TRBD1 (6 bases). CDR1 and CDR2 (germline): MDHEN, SYDVKM. Trimming left V 3 bases short and J 4 bases short, with 10 bases between. The CDR3 is 14 residues long. CDR3 sequence: CASSFGTPNQPQHF. CDR3 DNA: TGTGCCAGCAGTTTCGGGACACCGAATCAGCCCCAGCATTTT.

The V and J genes are TRBV7-9 and TRBJ2-1; 10 nucleotides agree with TRBD2. The V and J ends lost 2 bases and 3 bases, in that order; junction bases with no gene match: 4. From germline, CDR1 is SEHNR and CDR2 FQNEAQ (reference sequence). The CDR3 consists of 16 residues. The CDR3 nucleotides are TGTGCCAGCAGCTTACAAGCGGGGGGGGGCTACAATGAGCAGTTCTTC. This sequence encodes CASSLQAGGGYNEQFF.

The V call is TRBV5-8, the J call TRBJ1-1; 9 positions agree with TRBD1. Germline V lookup: CDR1 SGHTS, CDR2 YDEGEE. This CDR3 has 15 amino acids. V trimming: 1 base; J trimming: 4 bases; junction bases outside the gene matches: 5. CDR3 nucleotide sequence: TGTGCCAGCAGCTTGCTTCTGGGACAGGGCACTGAAGCTTTCTTT. Its protein is CASSLLLGQGTEAFF.

The DNA of the CDR3 is TGCGCCAGCAGCACTGACAGGGCTGAAGCTTTCTTT. Encoded protein: CASSTDRAEAFF. The chain links TRBV5-1 to TRBJ1-1, with 7 bases that match TRBD1. This CDR3 is built from 12 residues. V dropped 4 bases and J dropped 6; count of bases not matched to a gene: 3. From germline, CDR1 is SGHRS and CDR2 YFSETQ.

V and J are TRBV6-4 and TRBJ1-2, with D perhaps TRBD1 (5 bases). The germline V gene has CDR1 MRHNA and CDR2 SNTAGT. V lost 6 bases and J 5 bases, leaving 7 bases between the germline ends. The CDR3 contains 11 residues. The CDR3 protein is CASRGGYGYTF. The DNA of the CDR3 is TGTGCCAGCAGGGGGGGGTATGGCTACACCTTC.

The chain carries TRBV15 and TRBJ1-3; no definite D call. V shed 3 bases and J shed 0 bases, with 6 bases lying between them. This CDR3 has 14 amino acids. Germline-derived CDR1 and CDR2 are LNHNV and YYDKDF (reference sequence). The CDR3: CATSSRNSGNTIYF. CDR3 bases: TGTGCCACCAGCAGCAGGAACTCTGGAAACACCATATATTTT.

The CDR3 nucleotides read TGTGCCAGCAGCGTAGGGGGTAGCGGCAATGAGCAGTTCTTC. Its translation is CASSVGGSGNEQFF. The V and J genes are TRBV9 and TRBJ2-1, with TRBD2 as a possible D gene (6 bases). CDR1 is SGDLS, CDR2 YYNGEE, per germline. The CDR3 spans 14 residues. V was pared by 0 bases and J by 6 bases, with 10 bases between.

The chain employs TRBV6-5 and TRBJ1-2; possibly TRBD1 for D (5 bases). Trimming cost V 7 bases and J 6 bases, with 15 bases left between them. The germline CDR1 and CDR2 sequences are MNHEY and SVGAGI. This CDR3 has 13 residues. Here the CDR3 reads CASTQTAKNGYTF. The CDR3 DNA reads TGTGCCAGCACCCAGACAGCAAAGAATGGCTACACCTTC.

V is TRBV29-1 and J is TRBJ2-5; unclear D gene. V was trimmed by 7 bases and J by 2 bases, leaving 11 bases between them. The germline CDR1 and CDR2 sequences are SQVTM and ANQGSEA. This CDR3 is 12 amino acids long. The CDR3 loop is CSAPVGQETQYF. Here the CDR3 DNA reads TGCAGCGCTCCTGTCGGGCAAGAGACCCAGTACTTC.

This clone turned up a few times. This chain links TRBV6-6 with TRBJ2-1; perhaps TRBD1 as D (5 bases). Germline CDR1 and CDR2: MNHNY and SVGAGI (reference sequence). Trimming pared 2 bases from V and 5 bases from J, leaving 16 bases between. CDR3 length: 16 amino acids. In nucleotides, the CDR3 is TGTGCCAGCAGTTACCGACAGAGGACAAAGGACAATGAGCAGTTCTTC. This codes for CASSYRQRTKDNEQFF.

The chain carries TRBV5-6 and TRBJ2-7; 7 bases fit TRBD1. J was trimmed by 6 bases and V by 3 bases; bases with no gene match: 6. The CDR3 sequence is 13 residues long. Per germline, CDR1 SGHDT and CDR2 YYEEEE. This CDR3 is CASSWGRTGEQYF. The CDR3 nucleotides read TGTGCCAGCAGCTGGGGCCGGACAGGCGAGCAGTACTTC. The full variable domain, in which reference TRBV5-6 and TRBJ2-7 provide the parts outside the CDR3, is DAGVTQSPTHLIKTRGQQVTLRCSPKSGHDTVSWYQQALGQGPQFIFQYYEEEERQRGNFPDRFSGHQFPNYSSELNVNALLLGDSALYLCASSWGRTGEQYFGPGTRLTVT.

The J gene is TRBJ1-5, the V gene TRBV9; D is uncertain. Trimming pared 6 bases from V and 0 bases from J, leaving 13 bases between. The germline V gene has CDR1 SGDLS and CDR2 YYNGEE. CDR3 length: 15 amino acids. The DNA for the CDR3 is TGTGCCAGCACCCCCAGTGTTCATAGCAATCAGCCCCAGCATTTT. It yields the protein CASTPSVHSNQPQHF. The whole variable domain, remainder taken from reference TRBV9 and TRBJ1-5, is DSGVTQTPKHLITATGQRVTLRCSPRSGDLSVYWYQQSLDQGLQFLIQYYNGEERAKGNILERFSAQQFPDLHSELNLSSLELGDSALYFCASTPSVHSNQPQHFGDGTRLSIL.

The J gene is TRBJ1-5, the V gene TRBV6-1; 7 nucleotides agree with TRBD1. The CDR3 is 14 residues long. Germline-derived CDR1 and CDR2 are MNHNS and SASEGT. Here the CDR3 reads CAGAGTDSNQPQHF. CDR3 coding DNA: TGTGCTGGAGCCGGGACAGATAGCAATCAGCCCCAGCATTTT.

Points on this clone: The junction departs from the called germline gene at one end, perhaps through a read error. V usage is TRBV7-9 and J usage is TRBJ2-5, with a tentative D call TRBD1 (5 bases). The CDR3 has 16 residues. Germline V gene sequence: CDR1 SEHNR, CDR2 FQNEAQ (reference sequence). CDR3: CSSSLIPTVGQETQYF. The CDR3 coding sequence is TGTTCCAGCAGCTTGATCCCGACAGTGGGGCAAGAGACCCAGTACTTC.

This chain uses TRBV10-1 with TRBJ2-7; 7 nucleotides line up with TRBD1. This CDR3 contains 15 residues. V lost 2 bases, J lost 1 base, and 5 bases stayed unmatched. Germline lookup yields CDR1 WNHNN and CDR2 SYGVQD (reference sequence). CDR3 nucleotides: TGCGCCAGCAGTGAGCTAGGGACAGATTCCTACGAGCAGTACTTC. This sequence encodes CASSELGTDSYEQYF.

The rearrangement uses TRBV27 and TRBJ1-1; 8 nucleotides line up with TRBD1. The CDR3 spans 14 residues. In germline, CDR1 is MNHEY, CDR2 SMNVEV (reference sequence). The junction had 11 bases not matched to a gene; V was cut back by 4 bases and J by 10 bases. CDR3 sequence reads: CASSSIQGVLGAFF. In DNA, the CDR3 is TGTGCCAGCAGTTCTATACAGGGGGTCCTTGGAGCTTTCTTT.

In this sample, this clone turned up once. The chain uses TRBV6-6 and TRBJ2-7; 10 nucleotides align to TRBD1. The CDR3 is made up of 16 amino acids. Trimming at V came to 0 bases and at J to 6 bases, leaving 8 bases not matched to a gene. Germline CDR1 reads MNHNY; CDR2 reads SVGAGI (reference sequence). CDR3 bases: TGTGCCAGCAGTTACTCCAAGGGACAGGGGTCGGGCGAGCAGTACTTC. Translated, it gives CASSYSKGQGSGEQYF.